Listed below are T cell receptor beta chains from one sample, sequenced in a study of sequential checkpoint blockade in melanoma. TCRdb's table, derived via immunoSEQ multiplex PCR, lists solely in-frame clones and lacks some. The data show approximately 29,000 clones, 83% seen once. The sequencing used CD8+ T cells sorted from blood (inferred from file names), collected from a patient given nivolumab and ipilimumab in sequence. The receptors were sampled from a human donor with melanoma. Each CDR3 is given with its conserved first and last residue. Fields, in order: D gene, J gene, clone size, V gene, CDR3 protein, CDR3 DNA. The D gene is left open where the match is weak. The listing skips clone size in some rows; elsewhere it reads once, few, many or a size class.

. TRBJ1-1 . TRBV13 CASWLGGYTEAFF TGTGCCAGCTGGCTAGGGGGATACACTGAAGCTTTCTTT
. TRBJ2-2 . TRBV5-8 CASSFEGENTGELFF TGTGCCAGCAGCTTCGAGGGGGAAAACACCGGGGAGCTGTTTTTT
TRBD2 TRBJ2-1 . TRBV30 CAWSVLKRGGYNEQFF TGTGCCTGGAGTGTACTAAAGCGGGGGGGTTACAATGAGCAGTTCTTC
. TRBJ2-7 . TRBV5-5 CASSFSATYEQYF TGTGCCAGCAGCTTTTCAGCGACCTACGAGCAGTACTTC
TRBD1 TRBJ2-7 . TRBV7-3 CASSLTAGGPYEQYF TGTGCCAGCAGCTTAACGGCAGGGGGCCCCTACGAGCAGTACTTC
. TRBJ2-5 . TRBV15 CATSKPGVETQYF TGTGCCACCAGCAAGCCAGGGGTGGAGACCCAGTACTTC
TRBD2 TRBJ2-1 . TRBV10-3 CATAARGDEQFF TGTGCCACCGCTGCGCGGGGGGATGAGCAGTTCTTC
. TRBJ1-2 . TRBV9 CASSVAQGWTYGYTF TGTGCCAGCAGCGTAGCGCAGGGGTGGACCTATGGCTACACCTTC
. TRBJ1-2 . TRBV5-8 CASSTLAAGYTF TGTGCCAGCAGCACCCTCGCGGCAGGCTACACCTTC
. TRBJ2-7 . TRBV9 CASSGRDSSYEQYF TGTGCCAGCAGCGGCCGGGATTCCTCCTACGAGCAGTACTTC
. TRBJ2-7 . TRBV5-1 CASSLVPYEQYF TGCGCCAGCAGCTTGGTCCCATACGAGCAGTACTTC
TRBD2 TRBJ2-2 . TRBV5-4 CASSARTSGFLRELFF TGTGCCAGCAGCGCCCGGACTAGCGGGTTCCTTCGGGAGCTGTTTTTT
. TRBJ1-5 . TRBV6-4 CASSDSKGQGTNQPQHF TGTGCCAGCAGTGACTCGAAAGGGCAGGGAACCAATCAGCCCCAGCATTTT
. TRBJ1-2 . TRBV4-1 CASSQDSRANYGYTF TGCGCCAGCAGCCAAGATAGCAGGGCTAACTATGGCTACACCTTC
TRBD1 TRBJ1-5 . TRBV6-5 CASSYLGQGQPQHF TGTGCCAGCAGTTACTTGGGACAGGGACAGCCCCAGCATTTT
. TRBJ2-1 . TRBV7-2 CASSLVTGNEQFF TGTGCCAGCAGCTTGGTCACAGGCAATGAGCAGTTCTTC
TRBD1 TRBJ1-2 . TRBV6-1 CASSEWTGNYGYTF TGTGCCAGCAGTGAATGGACAGGGAACTATGGCTACACCTTC
. TRBJ2-7 . TRBV15 CATRGGREQYF TGTGCCACCAGGGGGGGGCGGGAGCAGTACTTC
. TRBJ2-7 few TRBV4-1 CASSQVAETSYEQYF TGCGCCAGCAGCCAAGTGGCGGAAACCTCCTACGAGCAGTACTTC
. TRBJ2-1 . TRBV6-5 CASSLMSWSEQFF TGTGCCAGCAGCCTGATGAGTTGGAGTGAGCAGTTCTTC
TRBD1 TRBJ2-7 . TRBV9 CASSAQGAYEQYF TGTGCCAGCAGCGCACAGGGGGCCTACGAGCAGTACTTC
TRBD1 TRBJ1-4 . TRBV9 CASSDNPGTGREKLFF TGTGCCAGCAGCGATAATCCCGGGACAGGGCGAGAAAAACTGTTTTTT
. TRBJ1-4 few TRBV27 CASSLYSHDEKLFF TGTGCCAGCAGTTTATACAGCCACGATGAAAAACTGTTTTTT
TRBD1 TRBJ2-7 . TRBV29-1 CSATTGTYEQYF TGCAGCGCCACGACAGGGACCTACGAGCAGTACTTC
TRBD1 TRBJ1-2 . TRBV4-3 CASSLTGEESGYTF TGCGCCAGCAGTCTAACAGGGGAGGAAAGTGGCTACACCTTC
. TRBJ1-3 . TRBV9 CASSVDRGFSGNTIYF TGTGCCAGCAGCGTAGATCGGGGGTTCTCTGGAAACACCATATATTTT
. TRBJ2-6 . TRBV25-1 CASRSDSRASGANVLTF TGTGCCAGCAGGTCGGACAGCCGCGCCTCTGGGGCCAACGTCCTGACTTTC
. TRBJ1-1 . TRBV5-1 CASSSTEGAEAFF TGCGCCAGCAGCTCGACCGAGGGGGCTGAAGCTTTCTTT
TRBD2 TRBJ2-3 . TRBV4-3 CASSQRLAGGPDTQYF TGCGCCAGCAGCCAACGGTTAGCGGGGGGGCCGGATACGCAGTATTTT
. TRBJ2-2 . TRBV7-9 CASSAAEHPGELFF TGTGCCAGCAGCGCTGCAGAACACCCCGGGGAGCTGTTTTTT
. TRBJ2-7 . TRBV5-6 CASSLVPGDLYEQYF TGTGCCAGCAGCTTGGTGCCGGGAGACCTCTACGAGCAGTACTTC
. TRBJ2-1 . TRBV7-8 CASSPGTPNEQFF TGTGCCAGCAGCCCCGGGACTCCCAATGAGCAGTTCTTC
. TRBJ1-4 once TRBV4-1 CASSQVSEESEKLFF TGCGCCAGCAGCCAAGTAAGTGAGGAGTCGGAAAAACTGTTTTTT
TRBD1 TRBJ1-1 . TRBV6-5 CASSLGQTNTEAFF TGTGCCAGCAGTCTGGGACAGACGAACACTGAAGCTTTCTTT
. TRBJ1-2 once TRBV4-2 CASSRRGIDGYTF TGTGCCAGCAGCCGGAGGGGCATTGATGGCTACACCTTC
. TRBJ2-1 . TRBV7-3 CASSLRGVNEQFF TGTGCCAGCAGCTTAAGGGGGGTCAATGAGCAGTTCTTC
TRBD2 TRBJ2-7 . TRBV15 CATSRGGPGGEQYF TGTGCCACCAGCAGAGGAGGCCCGGGGGGCGAGCAGTACTTC
. TRBJ1-1 . TRBV6-1 CASRAENTEAFF TGTGCCAGCAGGGCCGAGAACACTGAAGCTTTCTTT
TRBD2 TRBJ2-7 . TRBV6-5 CASSDLAESYEQYF TGTGCCAGCAGTGACCTAGCGGAATCCTACGAGCAGTACTTC
. TRBJ2-1 . TRBV7-6 CASSLVGGRGSYNEQFF TGTGCCAGCAGCTTAGTTGGGGGCAGGGGTTCGTACAATGAGCAGTTCTTC
TRBD1 TRBJ1-2 . TRBV6-1 CASSELSTGFGYTF TGTGCCAGCAGTGAACTTTCGACAGGGTTTGGCTACACCTTC
. TRBJ1-5 once TRBV2 CASSDTGLGNQPQHF TGTGCCAGCAGTGATACAGGGCTAGGCAATCAGCCCCAGCATTTT
. TRBJ2-7 . TRBV4-1 CASSQDGTGSYEQYF TGCGCCAGCAGCCAAGATGGCACGGGATCCTACGAGCAGTACTTC